This T cell receptor beta chain was identified in a study of cytomegalovirus exposure and HLA in healthy donors. Study background: Most donors, 80% to 90% of several hundred genotyped, fell in the Caucasian-associated ancestry cluster.

Study-level points and caveats: It was only CMV serostatus that was available as immune exposure information.

Concerning this clone: As yet, its antigen is unknown.

A multiplex PCR was run with 60 Vbeta primers and 13 Jbeta primers. This table comes from immunoSEQ multiplex PCR, and its TCRdb copy is limited to in-frame clones, with some not included. The sample has 75,000 to 95,000 clones; around four fifths are singletons. The sequence was collected from a woman under 30 in good health and CMV-seropositive. Sequencing input: PBMCs.

The CDR3 nucleotides read TGCGCCAGCAGTGGTCAGACAGGGGGCACAGATACGCAGTATTTT. Protein sequence: CASSGQTGGTDTQYF. The chain links TRBV10-1 to TRBJ2-3, with 8 bases that match TRBD1. Germline V gene data show CDR1 as WNHNN and CDR2 as SYGVQD (reference sequence). The J segment lost 1 base and the V segment lost 4 bases, leaving 4 bases of the junction unmatched. The length of the CDR3 is 15 residues.